This is a list of T cell receptor beta chains from one sample in a study of T cell responses to AZD1222 COVID-19 vaccine. Measured with immunoSEQ multiplex PCR; TCRdb has only the in-frame clones, and not every one. The sample yields about 99,000 clones, 90% seen once. The sequencing here drew on peripheral blood, taken on day 0 of AZD1222 vaccination. The source is an adult in good health. CDR3s include the opening cysteine and the closing phenylalanine or tryptophan. The order of the fields is J gene, clone size, D gene, V gene, CDR3 protein, CDR3 DNA. D genes are given only for firm matches. Rows give clone size only sometimes, using once, few, many, or a class for an expanded clone.

J: TRBJ2-1; size: .; D: TRBD1; V: TRBV5-6; CDR3: CASSLIGTGRDEQFF; DNA: TGTGCCAGCAGCTTGATTGGGACAGGGCGGGATGAGCAGTTCTTC
J: TRBJ1-2; size: once; D: .; V: TRBV7-2; CDR3: CASTRTRINYGYTF; DNA: TGTGCCAGCACCCGGACAAGAATTAACTATGGCTACACCTTC
J: TRBJ2-2; size: .; D: TRBD2; V: TRBV4-3; CDR3: CASSQGAPGLAYTGELFF; DNA: TGCGCCAGCAGCCAAGGGGCGCCGGGACTAGCGTACACCGGGGAGCTGTTTTTT
J: TRBJ1-2; size: .; D: .; V: TRBV27; CDR3: CASSLGGARYGYTF; DNA: TGTGCCAGCAGTTTAGGGGGGGCGCGGTATGGCTACACCTTC
J: TRBJ1-2; size: .; D: TRBD1; V: TRBV7-3; CDR3: CASSPEPGQGTYGYTF; DNA: TGTGCCAGCAGCCCAGAACCGGGACAGGGGACCTATGGCTACACCTTC
J: TRBJ1-2; size: .; D: .; V: TRBV18; CDR3: CASSPLGPYGYTF; DNA: TGTGCCAGCTCACCACTGGGACCATATGGCTACACCTTC
J: TRBJ2-5; size: .; D: TRBD2; V: TRBV4-1; CDR3: CASSQGLAGGRETQYF; DNA: TGCGCCAGCAGCCAAGGGCTAGCGGGGGGGCGGGAGACCCAGTACTTC
J: TRBJ1-3; size: .; D: .; V: TRBV3-1/TRBV3-2; CDR3: CASTPLPGNTIYF; DNA: TGTGCCAGCACCCCCTTACCTGGAAACACCATATATTTT
J: TRBJ1-1; size: .; D: TRBD1; V: TRBV30; CDR3: CAWSRGGNTEAFF; DNA: TGTGCCTGGAGTCGAGGGGGCAACACTGAAGCTTTCTTT
J: TRBJ2-2; size: once; D: TRBD2; V: TRBV18; CDR3: CASSPGTSSLGELFF; DNA: TGTGCCAGCTCACCGGGGACTAGCTCACTTGGGGAGCTGTTTTTT
J: TRBJ1-2; size: .; D: TRBD1; V: TRBV6-5; CDR3: CASRTGLNYGYTF; DNA: TGTGCCAGCAGGACAGGGCTTAACTATGGCTACACCTTC
J: TRBJ2-1; size: .; D: TRBD2; V: TRBV3-1/TRBV3-2; CDR3: CASSPPPVAAGGLNEQFF; DNA: TGTGCCAGCAGCCCCCCCCCGGTTGCAGCGGGGGGGCTTAATGAGCAGTTCTTC
J: TRBJ1-4; size: .; D: .; V: TRBV6-5; CDR3: CASSYTPPGRTEKLFF; DNA: TGTGCCAGCAGTTACACACCACCGGGACGGACCGAAAAACTGTTTTTT
J: TRBJ2-6; size: .; D: TRBD1; V: TRBV5-1; CDR3: CASSPLWDRPSSGANVLTF; DNA: TGCGCCAGCAGCCCGCTCTGGGACAGGCCCAGCTCTGGGGCCAACGTCCTGACTTTC
J: TRBJ2-5; size: .; D: .; V: TRBV11-2; CDR3: CASSAKNRGWRGTQYF; DNA: TGTGCCAGCAGCGCCAAAAACAGGGGTTGGAGGGGTACCCAGTACTTC
J: TRBJ1-3; size: .; D: .; V: TRBV7-9; CDR3: CASSLASGVSGNTIYF; DNA: TGTGCCAGCAGCTTAGCGTCGGGGGTTTCTGGAAACACCATATATTTT
J: TRBJ1-5; size: .; D: .; V: TRBV19; CDR3: CASSTDGHPVRPQHF; DNA: TGTGCCAGTAGTACCGACGGCCATCCCGTCCGGCCCCAGCATTTT
J: TRBJ2-3; size: .; D: TRBD2; V: TRBV20-1; CDR3: CSASLPSGLDTQYF; DNA: TGCAGTGCTAGTCTGCCTAGCGGGTTAGATACGCAGTATTTT
J: TRBJ2-1; size: .; D: .; V: TRBV7-3; CDR3: CASSLSGWDNEQFF; DNA: TGTGCCAGCAGCCTCAGCGGGTGGGATAATGAGCAGTTCTTC
J: TRBJ2-3; size: .; D: .; V: TRBV4-3; CDR3: CASSQEATTITDTQYF; DNA: TGCGCCAGCAGCCAAGAAGCGACTACTATCACAGATACGCAGTATTTT
J: TRBJ2-7; size: .; D: .; V: TRBV28; CDR3: CASRTGLNEQYF; DNA: TGTGCCAGCCGTACAGGGTTGAACGAGCAGTACTTC
J: TRBJ2-3; size: .; D: TRBD2; V: TRBV13; CDR3: CASSLYSGGAGRTDTQYF; DNA: TGTGCCAGCAGCCTGTATAGCGGGGGGGCCGGTCGCACAGATACGCAGTATTTT
J: TRBJ2-7; size: .; D: .; V: TRBV6-5; CDR3: CASSRTDAYEQYF; DNA: TGTGCCAGCAGCCGGACGGACGCCTACGAGCAGTACTTC
J: TRBJ2-2; size: .; D: .; V: TRBV3-1/TRBV3-2; CDR3: CASSQDYVRELFF; DNA: TGTGCCAGCAGCCAAGATTATGTCAGGGAGCTGTTTTTT
J: TRBJ1-5; size: .; D: .; V: TRBV19; CDR3: CASSILGSLNQPQHF; DNA: TGTGCCAGTAGTATTCTCGGCAGCCTAAATCAGCCCCAGCATTTT
J: TRBJ1-6; size: once; D: .; V: TRBV19; CDR3: CASKRGTTNSPLHF; DNA: TGTGCCAGTAAAAGGGGCACAACAAATTCACCCCTCCACTTT
J: TRBJ2-7; size: few; D: .; V: TRBV6-2/TRBV6-3; CDR3: CASSPYRSGDYEQYF; DNA: TGTGCCAGCAGCCCTTACCGGTCGGGGGACTACGAGCAGTACTTC
J: TRBJ1-3; size: .; D: TRBD1; V: TRBV5-4; CDR3: CASSPTTGSGNTIYF; DNA: TGTGCCAGCAGCCCTACGACAGGGTCTGGAAACACCATATATTTT
J: TRBJ2-5; size: .; D: TRBD2; V: TRBV7-9; CDR3: CASSLIAGGGETQYF; DNA: TGTGCCAGCAGCTTGATAGCGGGGGGCGGAGAGACCCAGTACTTC
J: TRBJ2-6; size: .; D: .; V: TRBV6-2/TRBV6-3; CDR3: CASSQRQRRVPGANVLTF; DNA: TGTGCCAGCAGCCAACGACAGAGAAGGGTACCTGGGGCCAACGTCCTGACTTTC
J: TRBJ1-1; size: .; D: .; V: TRBV20-1; CDR3: CSASGYTEAFF; DNA: TGCAGTGCTAGCGGATACACTGAAGCTTTCTTT
J: TRBJ2-5; size: .; D: .; V: TRBV11-1; CDR3: CASSLMGPQETQYF; DNA: TGTGCCAGCAGCCTAATGGGTCCACAAGAGACCCAGTACTTC
J: TRBJ2-3; size: .; D: .; V: TRBV10-3; CDR3: CAISPDGVGTDTQYF; DNA: TGTGCCATCAGTCCCGATGGGGTGGGCACAGATACGCAGTATTTT
J: TRBJ1-5; size: .; D: .; V: TRBV24-1; CDR3: CATSDSDWNSNQPQHF; DNA: TGTGCCACCAGTGATTCGGACTGGAATAGCAATCAGCCCCAGCATTTT
J: TRBJ2-2; size: .; D: .; V: TRBV5-4; CDR3: CASSPNSLNTGELFF; DNA: TGTGCCAGCAGCCCGAACTCGCTGAACACCGGGGAGCTGTTTTTT
J: TRBJ1-5; size: .; D: TRBD1; V: TRBV9; CDR3: CASSVYLPGTGGGGPQHF; DNA: TGTGCCAGCAGCGTATACCTCCCTGGGACAGGGGGCGGAGGGCCCCAGCATTTT
J: TRBJ1-2; size: .; D: TRBD1; V: TRBV10-3; CDR3: CAISESRQGGSYGYTF; DNA: TGTGCCATCAGTGAGTCACGCCAAGGGGGCAGCTATGGCTACACCTTC
J: TRBJ1-3; size: .; D: .; V: TRBV7-9; CDR3: CASSLGAGNTIYF; DNA: TGTGCCAGCAGCTTAGGGGCTGGAAACACCATATATTTT
J: TRBJ1-5; size: .; D: .; V: TRBV6-5; CDR3: CATRWEGNQPQHF; DNA: TGTGCCACCAGGTGGGAGGGGAATCAGCCCCAGCATTTT
J: TRBJ2-3; size: .; D: .; V: TRBV7-3; CDR3: CASSQNLADTQYF; DNA: TGTGCCAGCAGCCAAAACCTGGCAGATACGCAGTATTTT
J: TRBJ2-7; size: .; D: TRBD1; V: TRBV23-1; CDR3: CASNPNRDSSYEQYF; DNA: TGCGCCAGCAACCCAAACCGGGACAGTTCCTACGAGCAGTACTTC
J: TRBJ1-5; size: .; D: .; V: TRBV6-1; CDR3: CASSEARINQPQHF; DNA: TGTGCCAGCAGTGAAGCCCGCATAAACCAGCCCCAGCATTTT
J: TRBJ1-6; size: .; D: .; V: TRBV7-6; CDR3: CASKNGNSPLHF; DNA: TGTGCCAGCAAAAACGGGAATTCACCCCTCCACTTT